This T cell receptor beta chain was captured in a study of Graves' ophthalmopathy and Graves' hyperthyroidism. Study outcomes and limitations: In blood, most expanded thyroid clonotypes above 0.001 frequency were also detected.

Orbital computed tomography and thyroid ultrasound, along with TRAb, serum thyroxine and clinical symptoms, underpinned diagnosis. This CDR3 comprises 12 residues. The germline V gene encodes CDR1 KGHSH and CDR2 LQKENI. With 0 bases removed from V and 5 bases from J, the gap between germline ends came to 4 bases. Researchers took RNA transcripts and amplified TCR beta CDR3 regions from them. First-round RT-PCR relied on HTBI primers, and a second-round multiplex PCR came next. MiXCR, applied by TCRdb to the multiplex PCR reads, yields one record per CDR3 protein. In the table there are roughly 400,000 distinct CDR3 sequences, approximately 20% of which are singletons. This clonotype was picked up many times. Its antigen is as yet unknown.

The chain couples TRBV18 to TRBJ2-5; D unresolved. This clonotype originated in a woman aged 18 to 35 with Graves' ophthalmopathy. Material for sequencing was peripheral blood. CDR3 sequence reads: CASSPPKETQYF. DNA for the CDR3: TGTGCCAGCTCACCACCGAAGGAGACCCAGTACTTC.